The entry below describes one T cell receptor (beta chain). No antigen is known for it. These data come from a study of T cell clonotyping in hematopoietic cell transplantation. Findings and limits, study-wide: Broader posttransplant TCR repertoire diversity was predicted by graft donor and pretransplant recipient Inverse Simpson Index values. No sorting was done, leaving CD4 and CD8 contributions mixed. Few recipient clonotypes overlapped donors; over 97% were de novo at given depth. Recipient TCR diversity dropped after transplant; expanded clonotypes rose from day 30 to 180.

Using immunoSEQ multiplex PCR, the repertoire was profiled, and TCRdb retains in-frame clones only, with some absent. The sample gives approximately 41,000 clones, 95% of which show up once; nearly 0.95% is in the top ten. Germline values: CDR1 SNHLY, CDR2 FYNNEI. The CDR3 length is 12 residues. V lost 10 bases, J lost 4 bases, and 13 bases lay in between. The receptor was derived from a man in his thirties or forties in good health. Some clones in this sample may be carry-over from other donors' samples. The chain is built from TRBV2 and TRBJ1-2; possible D gene TRBD1, 5 bases. Sample: peripheral blood mononuclear cells. This CDR3 is CANFRGAYGYTF. For the CDR3, the DNA is TGTGCCAACTTTAGGGGCGCCTATGGCTACACCTTC.